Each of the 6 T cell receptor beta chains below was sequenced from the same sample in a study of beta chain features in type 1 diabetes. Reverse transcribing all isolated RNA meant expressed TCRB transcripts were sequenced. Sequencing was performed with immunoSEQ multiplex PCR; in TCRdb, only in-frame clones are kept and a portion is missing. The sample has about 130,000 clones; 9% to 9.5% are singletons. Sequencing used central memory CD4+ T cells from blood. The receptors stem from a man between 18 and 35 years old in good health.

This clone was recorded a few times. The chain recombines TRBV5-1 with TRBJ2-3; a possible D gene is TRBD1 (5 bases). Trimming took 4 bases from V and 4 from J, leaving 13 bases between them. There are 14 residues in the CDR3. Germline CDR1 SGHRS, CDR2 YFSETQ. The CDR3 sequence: CASSLIAGPDTQYF. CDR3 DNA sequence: TGCGCCAGCAGCCTGATCGCAGGGCCAGATACGCAGTATTTT.

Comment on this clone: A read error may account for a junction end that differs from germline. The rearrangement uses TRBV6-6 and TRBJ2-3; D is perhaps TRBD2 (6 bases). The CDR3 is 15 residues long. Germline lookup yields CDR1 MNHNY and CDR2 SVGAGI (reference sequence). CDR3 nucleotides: TGTGCCATCAGTAGCAATGGGGGGACCGGGGATACGCAGTATTTT. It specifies CAISSNGGTGDTQYF.

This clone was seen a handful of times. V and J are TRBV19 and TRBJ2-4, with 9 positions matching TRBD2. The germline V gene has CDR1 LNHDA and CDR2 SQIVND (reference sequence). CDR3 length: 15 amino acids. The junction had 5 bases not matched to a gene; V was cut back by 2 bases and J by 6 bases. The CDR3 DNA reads TGTGCCAGTAGTATAACTAGCGGGCAATTAAACATTCAGTACTTC. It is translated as CASSITSGQLNIQYF. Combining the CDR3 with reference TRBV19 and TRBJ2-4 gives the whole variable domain DGGITQSPKYLFRKEGQNVTLSCEQNLNHDAMYWYRQDPGQGLRLIYYSQIVNDFQKGDIAEGYSVSREKKESFPLTVTSAQKNPTAFYLCASSITSGQLNIQYFGAGTRLSVL.

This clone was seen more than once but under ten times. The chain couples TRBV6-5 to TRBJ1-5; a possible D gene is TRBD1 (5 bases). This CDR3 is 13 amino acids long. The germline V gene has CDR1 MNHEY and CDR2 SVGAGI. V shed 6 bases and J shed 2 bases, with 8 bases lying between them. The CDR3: CASRIQGNQPQHF. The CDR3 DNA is TGTGCCAGCAGGATACAGGGCAATCAGCCCCAGCATTTT.

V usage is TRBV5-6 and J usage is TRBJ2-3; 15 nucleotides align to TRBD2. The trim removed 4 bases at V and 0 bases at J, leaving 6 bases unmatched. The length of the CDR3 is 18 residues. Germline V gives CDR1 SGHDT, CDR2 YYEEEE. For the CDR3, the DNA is TGTGCCAGCAGCCGGACTAGCGGGGGGGCTCTCAGCACAGATACGCAGTATTTT. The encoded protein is CASSRTSGGALSTDTQYF.

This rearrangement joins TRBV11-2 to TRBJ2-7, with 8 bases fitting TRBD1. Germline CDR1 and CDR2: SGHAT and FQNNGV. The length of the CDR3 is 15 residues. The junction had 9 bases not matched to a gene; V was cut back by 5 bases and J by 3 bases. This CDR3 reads CASSLLDRDLYEQYF. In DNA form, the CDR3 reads TGTGCCAGCAGCCTACTGGACAGGGACCTCTACGAGCAGTACTTC.